Included here is one TCR beta chain sequence, with context. This clone was picked up a small number of times. The antigen it binds to is not known. The input lacks base qualities; no much larger clone sits a single base away. Library preparation used the immunoSEQ multiplex PCR assay. In TCRdb, the immuneACCESS table is reduced to in-frame sequences with V and J assigned. These tables do not hold every clone; where another copy was compared, an unresolved V gene accounts for under half, and the others remain unexplained. The sample table holds 500,000 to 750,000 clones, of which around 87% were seen once. The biggest ten clones account for 0.0095% to 0.011% of the sample. This record belongs to a study of shared T cell receptors in the human thymus (dated by TCRdb to the early 2020s). Study-wide context: The study examined how the human thymus generates shared, self-reactive T-cell receptor alpha chains.

This sample also appeared in a second study, on human thymus T cells. Looking at the second paper: Donors were immunologically healthy infants undergoing open corrective cardiac surgery for congenital heart defects in Finland. Thymus tissue was collected as surgical resects that were removed during corrective cardiac surgery. Biased V and J gene segment usage appeared to be present in both thymic and peripheral blood repertoires. Highly overlapping thymic TCR repertoires among unrelated individuals were reported in the related research. TCR alpha and beta repertoires from roughly eight infant thymus samples and four related peripheral blood samples were characterized in the study. The cohort included 5 or 6 male and a couple of female infants, with donor ages spanning 7 to 244 days. After being mechanically released from the tissue, thymocytes were kept at -70 degrees C in pellets of about 10-32 million cells. A QIAsymphony instrument was used to extract genomic DNA from the frozen cell pellets. The immunoSEQ multiplex PCR assay was used to amplify the TCRB and TCRAD loci from a standardized quantity of quality-controlled genomic DNA. The V(D)J region was spanned by amplicons of a length sufficient to cover the CDR3 and to identify V and J genes. The commercial immunoSEQ service was used to sequence amplicons on an Illumina platform. Primer bias and sequencing errors were corrected as previously described, and TCRAD and TCRB definitions were based on the IMGT database. The repertoires were analysed using immunoSEQ Analyzer 3.0 and VDJTools for basic statistics, V/J segment usage, diversity estimates, rarefaction and pairwise overlap. Chao1, ChaoE, Efron-Thisted, Shannon and inverse Simpson indices were used to estimate diversity, which was also estimated on datasets down-sampled to the smallest sample. Repertoire overlap used strict matching of CDR3 nucleotide sequence, V gene and J gene, with Jaccard-based multidimensional scaling clustering. Thymus samples yielded on average roughly 810,000 unique TCRB clonotypes, compared with 65,000 to 100,000 from blood samples.

The source material was thymocytes. The sequence was obtained from a boy in the first two years of life with a congenital heart defect. Donor details come from another sample of the same person, matched by shared clones.

The DNA reads TGTGCCAGCAGTCGACTGGCTCGACAGGGGAAGTGGGAGACCCAGTACTTC. Translated, it gives CASSRLARQGKWETQYF. The rearrangement combines TRBV27 with TRBJ2-5, and 8 junction bases match TRBD1. V is trimmed back by 5 bases and J by 5 bases, and the junction contains 16 bases that no gene match accounts for. From the cysteine through the phenylalanine, the CDR3 covers 17 amino acids. Of the read, only the CDR3 DNA is kept; its 51 bases are in frame from base 1. CDR1 and CDR2 are read off the germline V gene (reference sequence) as MNHEY and SMNVEV.